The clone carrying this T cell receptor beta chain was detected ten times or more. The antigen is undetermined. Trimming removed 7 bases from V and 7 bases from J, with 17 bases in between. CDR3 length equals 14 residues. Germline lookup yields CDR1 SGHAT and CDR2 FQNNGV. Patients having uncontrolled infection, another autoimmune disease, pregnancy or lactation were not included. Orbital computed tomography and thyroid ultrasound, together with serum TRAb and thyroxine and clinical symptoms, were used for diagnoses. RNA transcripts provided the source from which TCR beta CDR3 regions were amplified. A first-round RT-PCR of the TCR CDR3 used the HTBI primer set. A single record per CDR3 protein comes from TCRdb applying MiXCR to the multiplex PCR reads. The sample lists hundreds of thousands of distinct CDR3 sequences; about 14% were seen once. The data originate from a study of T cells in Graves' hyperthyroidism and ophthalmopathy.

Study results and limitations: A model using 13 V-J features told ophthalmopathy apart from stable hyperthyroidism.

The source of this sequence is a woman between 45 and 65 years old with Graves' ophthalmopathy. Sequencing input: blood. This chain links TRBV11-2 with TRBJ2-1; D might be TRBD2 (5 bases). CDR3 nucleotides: TGTGCCAGCACAGTCGGGAAGGGCCAGAATGAGCAGTTCTTC. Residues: CASTVGKGQNEQFF.